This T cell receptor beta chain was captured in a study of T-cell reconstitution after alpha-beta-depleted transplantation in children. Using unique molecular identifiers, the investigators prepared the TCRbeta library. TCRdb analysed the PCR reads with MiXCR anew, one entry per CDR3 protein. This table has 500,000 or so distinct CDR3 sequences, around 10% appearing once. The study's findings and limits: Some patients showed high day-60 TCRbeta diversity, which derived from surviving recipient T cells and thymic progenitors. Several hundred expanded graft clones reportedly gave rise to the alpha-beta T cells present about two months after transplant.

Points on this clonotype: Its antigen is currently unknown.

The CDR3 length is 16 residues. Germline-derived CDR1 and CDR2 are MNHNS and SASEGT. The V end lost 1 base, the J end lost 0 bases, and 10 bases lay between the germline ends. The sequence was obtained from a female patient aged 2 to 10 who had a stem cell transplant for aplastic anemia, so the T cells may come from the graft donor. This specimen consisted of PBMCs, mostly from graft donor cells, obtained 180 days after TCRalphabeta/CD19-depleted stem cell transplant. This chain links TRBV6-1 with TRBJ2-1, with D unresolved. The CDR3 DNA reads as TGTGCCAGCAGTGAAGAACGGGCCGGCTCCTACAATGAGCAGTTCTTC. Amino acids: CASSEERAGSYNEQFF.